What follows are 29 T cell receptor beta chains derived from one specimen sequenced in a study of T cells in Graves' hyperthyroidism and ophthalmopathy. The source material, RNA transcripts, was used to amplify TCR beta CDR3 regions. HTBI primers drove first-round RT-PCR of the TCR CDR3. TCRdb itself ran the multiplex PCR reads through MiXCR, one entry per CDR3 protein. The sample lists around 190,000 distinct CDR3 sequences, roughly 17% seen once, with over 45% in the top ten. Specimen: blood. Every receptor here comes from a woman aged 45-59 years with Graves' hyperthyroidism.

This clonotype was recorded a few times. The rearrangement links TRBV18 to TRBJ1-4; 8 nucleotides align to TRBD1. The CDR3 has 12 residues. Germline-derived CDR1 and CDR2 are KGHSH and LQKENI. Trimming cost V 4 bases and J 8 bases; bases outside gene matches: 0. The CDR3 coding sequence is TGTGCCAGCTCACGGGACAGGGAAAAACTGTTTTTT. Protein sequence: CASSRDREKLFF.

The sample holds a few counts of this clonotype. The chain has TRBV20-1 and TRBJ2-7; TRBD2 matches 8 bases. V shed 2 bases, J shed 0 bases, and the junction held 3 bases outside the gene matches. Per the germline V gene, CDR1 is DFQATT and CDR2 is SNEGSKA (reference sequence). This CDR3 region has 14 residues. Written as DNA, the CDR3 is TGCAGTGCTAGATCAGCGGGGGCCTCCTACGAGCAGTACTTC. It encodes CSARSAGASYEQYF.

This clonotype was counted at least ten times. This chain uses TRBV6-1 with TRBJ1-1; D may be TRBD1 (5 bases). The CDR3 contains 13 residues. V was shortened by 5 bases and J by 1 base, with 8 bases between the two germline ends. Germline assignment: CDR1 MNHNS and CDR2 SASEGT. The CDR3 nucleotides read TGTGCCAGCAGTTTCAGGGCGAACACTGAAGCTTTCTTT. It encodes CASSFRANTEAFF.

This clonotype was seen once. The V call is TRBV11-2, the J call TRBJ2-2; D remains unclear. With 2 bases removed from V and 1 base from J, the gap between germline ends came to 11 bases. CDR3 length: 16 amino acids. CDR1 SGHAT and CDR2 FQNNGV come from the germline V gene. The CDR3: CASSLQPDGNTGELFF. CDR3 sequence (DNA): TGTGCCAGCAGCTTACAACCCGACGGGAACACCGGGGAGCTGTTTTTT. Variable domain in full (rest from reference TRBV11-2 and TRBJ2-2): EAGVAQSPRYKIIEKRQSVAFWCNPISGHATLYWYQQILGQGPKLLIQFQNNGVVDDSQLPKDRFSAERLKGVDSTLKIQPAKLEDSAVYLCASSLQPDGNTGELFFGEGSRLTVL.

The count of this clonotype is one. The CDR3 protein is CASSPRTLLGLAGVRQETQYF. CDR3 DNA: TGTGCCAGCAGTCCTCGGACCCTCCTGGGGTTAGCGGGAGTAAGGCAAGAGACCCAGTACTTC. This chain links TRBV12-3 or TRBV12-4 with TRBJ2-5, with TRBD2 matching over 9 bases. The CDR3 runs to 21 residues. J gave up 2 bases and V 5 bases, and 24 bases lay outside the gene matches.

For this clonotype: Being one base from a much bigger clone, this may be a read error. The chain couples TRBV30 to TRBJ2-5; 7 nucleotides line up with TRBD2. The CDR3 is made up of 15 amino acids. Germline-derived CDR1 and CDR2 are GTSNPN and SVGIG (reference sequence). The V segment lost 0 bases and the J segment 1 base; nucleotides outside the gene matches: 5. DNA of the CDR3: TGTGCCTGGAGTGTACTAACGGGAGGCCAAGAGACCCAGTACTTC. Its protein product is CAWSVLTGGQETQYF.

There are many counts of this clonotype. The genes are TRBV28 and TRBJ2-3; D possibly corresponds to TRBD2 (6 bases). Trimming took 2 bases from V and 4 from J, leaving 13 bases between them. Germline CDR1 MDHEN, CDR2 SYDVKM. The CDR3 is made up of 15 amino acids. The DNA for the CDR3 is TGTGCCAGCAGTTTAAGCGGGCGGGGTTCAGATACGCAGTATTTT. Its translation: CASSLSGRGSDTQYF.

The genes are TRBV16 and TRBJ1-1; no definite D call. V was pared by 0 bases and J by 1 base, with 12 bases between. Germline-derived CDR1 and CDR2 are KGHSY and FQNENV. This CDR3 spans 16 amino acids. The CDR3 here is CASSQSDSPANTEAFF. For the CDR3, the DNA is TGTGCCAGCAGCCAATCGGACTCACCGGCGAACACTGAAGCTTTCTTT.

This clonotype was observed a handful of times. CDR3 amino acids: CSAPQGAREQYF. CDR3 DNA: TGCAGTGCTCCGCAGGGGGCGAGGGAGCAGTACTTC. V gene TRBV20-1 combines with J gene TRBJ2-7, with 8 bases lining up with TRBD1. Germline lookup yields CDR1 DFQATT and CDR2 SNEGSKA (reference sequence). The CDR3 spans 12 residues. The trim removed 5 bases at V and 7 bases at J, leaving 7 bases unmatched.

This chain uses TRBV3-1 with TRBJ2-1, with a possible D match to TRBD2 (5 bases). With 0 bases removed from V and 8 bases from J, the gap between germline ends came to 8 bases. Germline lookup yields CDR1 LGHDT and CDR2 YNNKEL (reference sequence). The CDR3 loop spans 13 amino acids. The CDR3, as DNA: TGTGCCAGCAGCCAAGAGGGAGCCCATGAGCAGTTCTTC. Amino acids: CASSQEGAHEQFF.

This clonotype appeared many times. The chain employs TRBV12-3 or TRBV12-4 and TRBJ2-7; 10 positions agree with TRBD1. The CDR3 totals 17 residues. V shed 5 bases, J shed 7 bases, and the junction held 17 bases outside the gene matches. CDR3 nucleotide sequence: TGTGCCAGCAGTCGGAGCCTAGGACAGGGGGGTTCGGAGGAGCAGTACTTC. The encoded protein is CASSRSLGQGGSEEQYF.

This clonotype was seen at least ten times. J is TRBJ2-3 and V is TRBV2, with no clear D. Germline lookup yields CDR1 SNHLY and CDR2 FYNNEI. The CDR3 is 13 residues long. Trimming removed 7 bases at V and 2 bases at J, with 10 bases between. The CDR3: CASTDRFTDTQYF. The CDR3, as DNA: TGTGCCAGCACGGACCGTTTCACAGATACGCAGTATTTT.

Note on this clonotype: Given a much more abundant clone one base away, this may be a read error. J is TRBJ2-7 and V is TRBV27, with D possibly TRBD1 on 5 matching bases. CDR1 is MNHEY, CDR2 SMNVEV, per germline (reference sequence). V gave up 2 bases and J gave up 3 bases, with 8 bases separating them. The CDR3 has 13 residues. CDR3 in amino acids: CASSLRQGYEQYF. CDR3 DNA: TGTGCCAGCAGTTTAAGGCAGGGCTACGAGCAGTACTTC.

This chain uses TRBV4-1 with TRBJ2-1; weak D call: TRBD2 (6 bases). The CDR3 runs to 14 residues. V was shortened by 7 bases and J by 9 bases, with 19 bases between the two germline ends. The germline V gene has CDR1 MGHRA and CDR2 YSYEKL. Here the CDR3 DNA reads TGCGCCAGCATCGCGGGGCTTAGTCGGGGTGAGCAGTTCTTC. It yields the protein CASIAGLSRGEQFF.

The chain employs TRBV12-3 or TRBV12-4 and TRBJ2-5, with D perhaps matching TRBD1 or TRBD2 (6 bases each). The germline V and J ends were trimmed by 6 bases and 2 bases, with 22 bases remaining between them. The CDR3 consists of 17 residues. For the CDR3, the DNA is TGTGCCAGCAGCACTAAATTAGGGGGGCTGTCGCAAGAGACCCAGTACTTC. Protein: CASSTKLGGLSQETQYF.

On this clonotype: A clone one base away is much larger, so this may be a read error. CDR3 protein: CASSLMTGGLAGTTYERYF. In DNA, the CDR3 is TGTGCCAGCAGCTTAATGACAGGGGGACTAGCGGGGACAACCTACGAGCGGTACTTC. V usage is TRBV7-9 and J usage is TRBJ2-7, with TRBD2 matching over 13 bases. There are 19 residues in the CDR3. Germline V gene lookup returns CDR1 SEHNR and CDR2 FQNEAQ (reference sequence).

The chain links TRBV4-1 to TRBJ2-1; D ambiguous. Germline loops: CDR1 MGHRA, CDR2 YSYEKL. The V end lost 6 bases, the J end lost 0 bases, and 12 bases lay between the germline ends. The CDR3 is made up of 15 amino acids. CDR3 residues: CASRLSESSYNEQFF. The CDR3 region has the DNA TGCGCCAGCAGACTTTCGGAAAGCTCCTACAATGAGCAGTTCTTC.

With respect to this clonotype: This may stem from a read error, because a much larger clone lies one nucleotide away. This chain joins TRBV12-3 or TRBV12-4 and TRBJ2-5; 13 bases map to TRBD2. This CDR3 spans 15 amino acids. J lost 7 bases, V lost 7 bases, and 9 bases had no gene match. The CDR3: CASKMGTSGIGTQYF. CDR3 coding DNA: TGTGCCAGCAAAATGGGGACTAGCGGGATAGGGACCCAGTACTTC.

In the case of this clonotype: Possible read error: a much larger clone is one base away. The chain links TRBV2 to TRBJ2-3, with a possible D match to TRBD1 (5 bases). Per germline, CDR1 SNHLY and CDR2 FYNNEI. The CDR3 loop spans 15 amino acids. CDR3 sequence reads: CASSEDVWGTGTQYF. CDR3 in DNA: TGTGCCAGCAGTGAAGATGTCTGGGGCACAGGTACGCAGTATTTT.

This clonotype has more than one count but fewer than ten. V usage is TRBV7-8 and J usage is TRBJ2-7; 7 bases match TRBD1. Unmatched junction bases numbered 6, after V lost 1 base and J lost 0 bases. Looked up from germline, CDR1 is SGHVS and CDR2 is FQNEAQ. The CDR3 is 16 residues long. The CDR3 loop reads CASSLVTGTASYEQYF. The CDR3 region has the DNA TGTGCCAGCAGCTTAGTTACCGGGACAGCCTCCTACGAGCAGTACTTC.

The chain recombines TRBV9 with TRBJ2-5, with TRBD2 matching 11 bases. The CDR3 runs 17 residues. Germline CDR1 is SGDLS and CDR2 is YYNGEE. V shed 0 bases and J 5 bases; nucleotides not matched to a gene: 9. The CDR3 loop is CASSVVPTSGIQETQYF. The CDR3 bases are TGTGCCAGCAGCGTAGTCCCGACTAGCGGGATTCAGGAGACCCAGTACTTC.

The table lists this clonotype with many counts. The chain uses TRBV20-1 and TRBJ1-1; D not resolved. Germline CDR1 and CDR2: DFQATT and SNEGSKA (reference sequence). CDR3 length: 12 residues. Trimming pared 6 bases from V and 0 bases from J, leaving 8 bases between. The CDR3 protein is CSALTVNTEAFF. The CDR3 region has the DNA TGCAGTGCCTTGACGGTGAACACTGAAGCTTTCTTT.

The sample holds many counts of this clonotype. The CDR3 DNA follows: TGTGCCAGCAGCTTCGGGACCCAGATGAGTGAGCAGTTCTTC. This gives the protein CASSFGTQMSEQFF. The V gene is TRBV11-2, the J gene TRBJ2-1; tentatively, D is TRBD1 or TRBD2 (5 bases each). Germline-derived CDR1 and CDR2 are SGHAT and FQNNGV. The V gene lost 3 bases and the J gene lost 9 bases, with 15 bases spanning the gap. This CDR3 has 14 amino acids.

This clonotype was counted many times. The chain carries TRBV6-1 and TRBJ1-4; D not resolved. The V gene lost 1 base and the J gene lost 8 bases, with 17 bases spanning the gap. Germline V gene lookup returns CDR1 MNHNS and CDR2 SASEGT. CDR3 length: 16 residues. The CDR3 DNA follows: TGTGCCAGCAGTGAAGTGGGGAGGGCGTCGGTCGAAAAACTGTTTTTT. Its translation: CASSEVGRASVEKLFF.

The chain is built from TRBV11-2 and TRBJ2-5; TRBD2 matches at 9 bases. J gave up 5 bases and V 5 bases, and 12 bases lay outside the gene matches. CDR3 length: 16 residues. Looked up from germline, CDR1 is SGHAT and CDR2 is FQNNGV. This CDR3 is CASSPRLAARSETQYF. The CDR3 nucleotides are TGTGCCAGCAGCCCAAGACTAGCGGCCCGTTCCGAGACCCAGTACTTC.

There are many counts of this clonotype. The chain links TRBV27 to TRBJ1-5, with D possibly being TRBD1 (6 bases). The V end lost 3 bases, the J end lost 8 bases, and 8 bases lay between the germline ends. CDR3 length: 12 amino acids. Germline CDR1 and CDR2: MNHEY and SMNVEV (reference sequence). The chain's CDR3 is CASSLGGKPQHF. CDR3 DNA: TGTGCCAGCAGTTTGGGGGGCAAGCCCCAGCATTTT.

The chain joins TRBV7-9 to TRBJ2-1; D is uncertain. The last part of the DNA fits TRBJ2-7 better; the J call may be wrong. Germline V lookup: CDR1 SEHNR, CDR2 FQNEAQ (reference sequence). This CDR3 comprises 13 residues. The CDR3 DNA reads TGTGCCAGCAGCTTAGACAGCTACAATGAGCAGTACTTC. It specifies CASSLDSYNEQYF.

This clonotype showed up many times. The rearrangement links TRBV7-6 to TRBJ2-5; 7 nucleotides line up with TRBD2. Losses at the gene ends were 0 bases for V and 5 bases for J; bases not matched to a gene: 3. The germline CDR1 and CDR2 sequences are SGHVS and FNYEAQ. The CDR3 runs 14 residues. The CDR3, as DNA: TGTGCCAGCAGCTTAGCGCGGGGGTTCGAGACCCAGTACTTC. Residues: CASSLARGFETQYF.

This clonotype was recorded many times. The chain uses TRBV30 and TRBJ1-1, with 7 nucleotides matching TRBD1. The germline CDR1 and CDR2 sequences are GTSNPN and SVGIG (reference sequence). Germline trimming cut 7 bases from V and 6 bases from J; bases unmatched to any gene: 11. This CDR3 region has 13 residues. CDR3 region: CASDLAGTAEAFF. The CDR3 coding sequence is TGTGCCTCAGACTTAGCCGGGACAGCTGAAGCTTTCTTT.